The 5 T cell receptor beta chains below come from one sample, sequenced in a study of T cells in women clearing cervical HPV infection. Assay: immunoSEQ multiplex PCR; the TCRdb copy retains only in-frame clones and omits some. The listing records about 31,000 clones. The material sequenced was blood buffy coat. Source of these receptors: a woman between 18 and 69 years old with a cervical HPV16 infection that either progressed to CIN3+ or cleared (not recorded which).

Of note for this clone: The read ends 3 residues shy of where the CDR3 ends; the end is completed using the germline J gene. The rearrangement joins TRBV11-2 to TRBJ2-3; 7 bases line up with TRBD1. CDR3 size: 15 residues. Per the germline V gene, CDR1 is SGHAT and CDR2 is FQNNGV. The CDR3 DNA, read in part, is TGTGCCAGCAGTCAATCAGGGGGAAGGGATTACACG. This translates into CASSQSGGRDYT. The whole CDR3 is CASSQSGGRDYTQYF.

A note on this clone: Read coverage stops 3 residues before the CDR3 terminus; the germline J gene supplies the remainder. The chain has TRBV19 and TRBJ2-3; 9 bases line up with TRBD2. CDR1 and CDR2 (germline): LNHDA, SQIVND (reference sequence). The CDR3 has 16 amino acids. The V segment lost 2 bases and the J segment 6 bases; nucleotides outside the gene matches: 9. The sequenced CDR3 bases are TGTGCCAGTAGTATAAGAGCGGGGGGCCGGAGGGATACG. Translating gives CASSIRAGGRRDT. The full CDR3 protein reads CASSIRAGGRRDTQYF.

Concerning this clone: The CDR3 end lies 3 residues beyond the end of the read and is filled in from the germline J gene. The V call is TRBV20-1, the J call TRBJ2-5; 7 bases are shared with TRBD1. This CDR3 is built from 13 residues. With 3 bases clipped from V and 2 bases from J, the junction kept 3 bases outside the gene matches. Germline V gene data show CDR1 as DFQATT and CDR2 as SNEGSKA (reference sequence). CDR3 DNA (partial): TGCAGTGCTAGTCCGGGACAGCAAGAGACC. Protein sequence: CSASPGQQET. The whole CDR3 sequence is CSASPGQQETQYF.

As for this clone: The read comes to an end 3 residues before the CDR3 does, leaving the germline J gene to fill in the end. The chain employs TRBV7-9 and TRBJ1-1; D uncertain. Germline CDR1 reads SEHNR; CDR2 reads FQNEAQ (reference sequence). V lost 0 bases to trimming and J lost 3 bases, with 8 bases between them. The CDR3 has 14 residues. The sequenced CDR3 bases are TGTGCCAGCAGCTTAGCCCCCAGCGACACTGAA. It encodes CASSLAPSDTE. The whole CDR3 region reads CASSLAPSDTEAFF.

On this clone: Germline and junction disagree at one end, which may indicate a read error. The read terminates 3 residues before the CDR3 end, so the remaining end is supplied by the germline J gene. This chain links TRBV7-6 with TRBJ1-1, with D perhaps TRBD1 (5 bases). The CDR3 extends over 13 amino acids. CDR1 and CDR2 (germline): SGHVS, FNYEAQ. CDR3 sequence reads: CVSSLGGDTEAFF. Incomplete CDR3 DNA: TGTGTCAGCAGCCTGGGGGGGGACACTGAA.